The 21 T cell receptor beta chains presented below share a single source sample, sequenced in a study of Ad26.COV2.S vaccination and SARS-CoV-2 variants. Treatment here: approximately 18 received Ad26.COV2.S at low or high dose, single or two shots; about 5 received placebo; per-sample allocation not given. Material that was analyzed had been drawn on day 63 after the first vaccine or placebo injection. TCRdb's copy holds only in-frame clones and misses some; the assay was immunoSEQ multiplex PCR. This sample has a few hundred thousand clones, with around 87% found just once. Sequenced here: peripheral blood, sampled in a trial of Ad26.COV2.S vaccine versus placebo. The receptors derive from a person between 18 and 65 years old who received the Ad26.COV2.S COVID-19 vaccine or a placebo.

This chain links TRBV25-1 with TRBJ2-3, with a possible D match to TRBD2 (7 bases). V was clipped by 3 bases and J by 0 bases, with 19 bases between them. The CDR3 runs 18 residues. The germline V gene encodes CDR1 MGHDK and CDR2 SYGVNS. The CDR3 sequence is CASSDNLPGGLSTDTQYF. Here the CDR3 DNA reads TGTGCCAGCAGTGACAACCTCCCGGGGGGCCTTAGCACAGATACGCAGTATTTT.

This chain uses TRBV4-1 with TRBJ1-3; tentative D call: TRBD1 (6 bases). Germline V lookup: CDR1 MGHRA, CDR2 YSYEKL. The CDR3 covers 16 residues. Trimming took 1 base from V and 7 from J, leaving 17 bases between them. CDR3 DNA sequence: TGCGCCAGCAGCCAAGGATGGGGGCAGCTGGGGAACACCATATATTTT. Its protein product is CASSQGWGQLGNTIYF.

J is TRBJ2-1 and V is TRBV14, with TRBD1 identical over 8 bases. The length of the CDR3 is 14 residues. Germline lookup yields CDR1 SGHDN and CDR2 FVKESK. The trim removed 3 bases at V and 9 bases at J, leaving 7 bases unmatched. CDR3 bases: TGTGCCAGCAGCCAGTATTCAGGGGGCACTGAGCAGTTCTTC. Its protein product is CASSQYSGGTEQFF.

This clone showed up just once. This sequence joins TRBV5-8 and TRBJ2-7; D may be TRBD1 (6 bases). Germline CDR1 reads SGHTS; CDR2 reads YDEGEE. The CDR3 extends over 16 amino acids. Deletions cut 0 bases from V and 4 bases from J, with 17 bases between. The CDR3 region is CASSLVLGATSYEQYF. DNA for the CDR3: TGTGCCAGCAGCTTGGTCCTGGGGGCGACTTCTTACGAGCAGTACTTC.

The chain recombines TRBV24-1 with TRBJ2-1, with 8 bases aligning to TRBD1. CDR1 and CDR2 (germline): KGHDR, SFDVKD. This CDR3 region has 15 residues. Trimming at V came to 6 bases and at J to 1 base, leaving 4 bases not matched to a gene. CDR3 amino acids: CATSRTGGSYNEQFF. CDR3 coding DNA: TGTGCCACCAGTAGAACAGGGGGGTCCTACAATGAGCAGTTCTTC.

The chain combines TRBV6-1 with TRBJ1-2; TRBD1 matches 9 bases. CDR3 size: 14 residues. Germline trimming cut 1 base from V and 4 bases from J; bases unmatched to any gene: 1. In germline, CDR1 is MNHNS, CDR2 SASEGT. The DNA for the CDR3 is TGTGCCAGCAGTGAAGACAGGGGGCTCTATGGCTACACCTTC. Amino acid sequence: CASSEDRGLYGYTF.

This chain links TRBV6-5 with TRBJ2-1; tentative D call: TRBD2 (6 bases). This CDR3 contains 13 residues. V was shortened by 4 bases and J by 8 bases, with 12 bases between the two germline ends. The germline V gene has CDR1 MNHEY and CDR2 SVGAGI. The CDR3 DNA reads as TGTGCCAGCAGTTTGGCGGGGTTGGATGAGCAGTTCTTC. Encoded protein: CASSLAGLDEQFF.

This clone appeared once. The J gene is TRBJ2-1, the V gene TRBV5-1; TRBD2 matches at 8 bases. The junction had 8 bases not matched to a gene; V was cut back by 3 bases and J by 9 bases. In germline, CDR1 is SGHRS, CDR2 YFSETQ. The CDR3 is made up of 14 amino acids. The CDR3 is CASSSPGGVGEQFF. The CDR3, as DNA: TGCGCCAGCAGCTCCCCGGGGGGGGTAGGTGAGCAGTTCTTC.

The chain uses TRBV9 and TRBJ1-3; D is uncertain. The CDR3 spans 15 residues. Germline V gives CDR1 SGDLS, CDR2 YYNGEE. The V gene lost 2 bases and the J gene lost 1 base, with 10 bases spanning the gap. CDR3 nucleotide sequence: TGTGCCAGCAGCGTCGGGGTGAAGTCTGGAAACACCATATATTTT. Translation gives CASSVGVKSGNTIYF.

The chain uses TRBV7-2 and TRBJ1-4; D may be TRBD1 (6 bases). The ends were cut back, 3 bases at V and 4 bases at J, with 21 bases in the middle. The germline V gene encodes CDR1 SGHTA and CDR2 FQGNSA. This CDR3 spans 18 amino acids. The DNA for the CDR3 is TGTGCCAGCAGCTTCTCCTTAATACAGGGAGGGCTTAATGAAAAACTGTTTTTT. As protein: CASSFSLIQGGLNEKLFF.

This chain connects TRBV6-2 or TRBV6-3 to TRBJ2-1; 11 nucleotides align to TRBD2. V shed 7 bases and J 2 bases; nucleotides not matched to a gene: 7. The germline gives CDR1 MNHEY, CDR2 SVGEGT. The CDR3 length is 16 residues. For the CDR3, the DNA is TGTGCCAGCACCCCGAGGGGACTAGCGGCCTACAATGAGCAGTTCTTC. It encodes CASTPRGLAAYNEQFF.

This rearrangement joins TRBV6-2 or TRBV6-3 to TRBJ2-1; 10 nucleotides agree with TRBD2. V shed 6 bases and J 10 bases; nucleotides not matched to a gene: 18. CDR1 MNHEY and CDR2 SVGEGT come from the germline V gene. This CDR3 has 17 amino acids. The CDR3 is CASSPLGAAGGLREQFF. In DNA, the CDR3 is TGTGCCAGCAGCCCGCTCGGGGCAGCGGGGGGGCTACGGGAGCAGTTCTTC.

This chain joins TRBV5-4 and TRBJ2-3; no firm D call. The CDR3 length is 12 residues. Looked up from germline, CDR1 is SGHNT and CDR2 is YYREEE (reference sequence). Trimming removed 2 bases from V and 4 bases from J, with 5 bases in between. Here the CDR3 reads CASSFSPDTQYF. In DNA, the CDR3 is TGTGCCAGCAGCTTCTCTCCAGATACGCAGTATTTT.

The rearrangement links TRBV27 to TRBJ1-4; no clear D gene. This CDR3 is built from 16 residues. The ends were cut back, 3 bases at V and 0 bases at J, with 11 bases in the middle. Per germline, CDR1 MNHEY and CDR2 SMNVEV (reference sequence). CDR3 coding DNA: TGTGCCAGCAGTTTGACCCGAGGTTCAACTAATGAAAAACTGTTTTTT. Residues: CASSLTRGSTNEKLFF.

This chain connects TRBV5-1 to TRBJ1-5; the D is unclear. V dropped 7 bases and J dropped 2 bases, with 13 bases sitting between them. CDR3 length: 14 residues. Germline V gene sequence: CDR1 SGHRS, CDR2 YFSETQ. CDR3 sequence (DNA): TGCGCCAGCTCCGTGGCCGGCGGCAATCAGCCCCAGCATTTT. This sequence encodes CASSVAGGNQPQHF.

Of note for this clone: Other DNA sequences in this specimen translate into the identical CDR3. The rearrangement uses TRBV5-1 and TRBJ2-2; D call uncertain. From germline, CDR1 is SGHRS and CDR2 YFSETQ. The CDR3 spans 13 residues. The V end lost 4 bases, the J end lost 2 bases, and 6 bases lay between the germline ends. CDR3 coding DNA: TGCGCCAGCAGCCTTACTAACACCGGGGAGCTGTTTTTT. Its translation is CASSLTNTGELFF. Filled out from reference TRBV5-1 and TRBJ2-2, the complete variable domain reads KAGVTQTPRYLIKTRGQQVTLSCSPISGHRSVSWYQQTPGQGLQFLFEYFSETQRNKGNFPGRFSGRQFSNSRSEMNVSTLELGDSALYLCASSLTNTGELFFGEGSRLTVL.

The chain joins TRBV6-5 to TRBJ2-5; D is perhaps TRBD1 (5 bases). The germline CDR1 and CDR2 sequences are MNHEY and SVGAGI. Between the trimmed V and J ends, which lost 2 bases and 5 bases, there was a span of 15 bases. The CDR3 contains 15 residues. CDR3 DNA: TGTGCCAGCAGTTACGGCTACAGGACCGGGGAGACCCAGTACTTC. The encoded protein is CASSYGYRTGETQYF.

DNA for the CDR3: TGCGCCAGCAGACCGGAGGCAACTAATGAAAAACTGTTTTTT. It codes for CASRPEATNEKLFF. The chain combines TRBV5-1 with TRBJ1-4, with D unresolved. Looked up from germline, CDR1 is SGHRS and CDR2 is YFSETQ. The CDR3 covers 14 residues. Trimming pared 5 bases from V and 0 bases from J, leaving 8 bases between. Looking up the rest from reference TRBV5-1 and TRBJ1-4 gives the full variable domain: KAGVTQTPRYLIKTRGQQVTLSCSPISGHRSVSWYQQTPGQGLQFLFEYFSETQRNKGNFPGRFSGRQFSNSRSEMNVSTLELGDSALYLCASRPEATNEKLFFGSGTQLSVL.

The rearrangement joins TRBV27 to TRBJ1-2; 9 nucleotides match TRBD1. V shed 5 bases and J 8 bases; nucleotides not matched to a gene: 6. Germline loops: CDR1 MNHEY, CDR2 SMNVEV (reference sequence). The CDR3 totals 13 residues. This chain's CDR3 is CASSPRTGAGYTF. In DNA, the CDR3 is TGTGCCAGCAGTCCTCGGACAGGGGCAGGCTACACCTTC.

The CDR3 reads CAWSPFLGLGETQYF. The CDR3 bases are TGTGCCTGGAGTCCCTTTTTGGGGCTCGGAGAGACCCAGTACTTC. The chain links TRBV30 to TRBJ2-5, with D perhaps TRBD1 (5 bases). Germline V gene lookup returns CDR1 GTSNPN and CDR2 SVGIG (reference sequence). V lost 2 bases and J 4 bases, leaving 17 bases between the germline ends. The CDR3 sequence is 15 residues long.

The rearrangement links TRBV28 to TRBJ2-7; unclear D gene. The CDR3 runs 12 residues. Trimming stripped 7 bases from V and 2 bases from J, with 9 bases between. Germline-derived CDR1 and CDR2 are MDHEN and SYDVKM. This CDR3 is CASKDGPYEQYF. The CDR3 DNA sequence: TGTGCCAGCAAGGACGGCCCCTACGAGCAGTACTTC.